Presented here are 10 T cell receptor beta chains from one specimen sequenced in a study of regulatory T cells in long-lasting Graves disease. Construction of TCR beta libraries relied on iRepertoire HTBI primers and on Arm-PCR targeting CDR3 regions. TCRdb analysed the multiplex PCR reads with MiXCR anew, one entry per CDR3 protein. The profile shows roughly 360,000 distinct CDR3 sequences, approximately 25% of them singletons. Time point here: persistent/refractory GD, antithyroid drugs over 5 years with positive TRAb. RNA extracted from PBMCs served as the sequencing template. Material: peripheral blood mononuclear cells (PBMCs), obtained when the disease was refractory, from a patient treated with antithyroid drugs. These receptors originate from a woman between 35 and 50 years old with Graves disease.

The sample holds many counts of this clonotype. The chain has TRBV28 and TRBJ1-5; tentatively, D is TRBD1 (5 bases). Germline CDR1 and CDR2: MDHEN and SYDVKM. With 3 bases removed from V and 2 bases from J, the gap between germline ends came to 11 bases. The CDR3 is 15 residues long. The CDR3 region is CASSFGGRGNQPQHF. The CDR3 nucleotides are TGTGCCAGCAGTTTCGGGGGAAGGGGCAATCAGCCCCAGCATTTT.

In the case of this clonotype: Given a much more abundant clone one base away, this may be a read error. The rearrangement joins TRBV11-2 to TRBJ2-5; no definite D call. There are 13 residues in the CDR3. Germline V lookup: CDR1 SGHAT, CDR2 FQNNGV. The CDR3 loop is CASGFNQEETQYF. The CDR3 coding sequence is TGTGCCAGCGGCTTTAATCAGGAAGAGACCCAGTACTTC.

The CDR3 DNA reads as TGTGCCAGCAGTGATATCCATTGGGGGGGGCAGTACTTC. Translating gives CASSDIHWGGQYF. The chain employs TRBV25-1 and TRBJ2-7; TRBD2 matches 7 bases. V gave up 3 bases and J gave up 9 bases; unmatched junction bases: 8. The CDR3 is 13 residues long. Per germline, CDR1 MGHDK and CDR2 SYGVNS.

In DNA form, the CDR3 reads TGCGCCAGCAGCTGGCCCCGAGGGGGGCGCACCGGGGAGCTGTTTTTT. Translating gives CASSWPRGGRTGELFF. The chain links TRBV5-1 to TRBJ2-2, with D perhaps assigned TRBD1 or TRBD2 (6 bases each). Germline assignment: CDR1 SGHRS and CDR2 YFSETQ. The CDR3 totals 16 residues. Between the trimmed V and J ends, which lost 3 bases and 4 bases, there was a span of 16 bases.

This clonotype has just a few counts. CDR3 sequence: CASSVGDRETGELFF. CDR3 DNA sequence: TGTGCCAGCAGCGTAGGGGACAGGGAAACCGGGGAGCTGTTTTTT. The V and J genes are TRBV9 and TRBJ2-2, with 9 bases aligning to TRBD1. CDR1 is SGDLS and CDR2 is YYNGEE in the germline V gene. The CDR3 has 15 amino acids. The trim removed 0 bases at V and 5 bases at J, leaving 2 bases unmatched.

The sample holds many counts of this clonotype. The chain uses TRBV28 and TRBJ1-2; 9 bases are a match to TRBD1. This CDR3 contains 15 residues. Germline trimming cut 1 base from V and 8 bases from J; bases unmatched to any gene: 8. CDR1 and CDR2 (germline): MDHEN, SYDVKM. CDR3 nucleotides: TGTGCCAGCAGTTTATCCCCGGGACAGGGACGCGGCTACACCTTC. Protein sequence: CASSLSPGQGRGYTF.

The rearrangement uses TRBV6-1 and TRBJ1-1; a possible D gene is TRBD1 (5 bases). The ends were cut back, 4 bases at V and 1 base at J, with 10 bases in the middle. The CDR3 is made up of 14 amino acids. Germline V gives CDR1 MNHNS, CDR2 SASEGT. This chain's CDR3 is CASSAMTANTEAFF. In DNA form, the CDR3 reads TGTGCCAGCAGTGCAATGACAGCGAACACTGAAGCTTTCTTT.

This clonotype was seen repeatedly, ten times or more. The chain links TRBV29-1 to TRBJ2-5, with D possibly matching TRBD1 (10 bases). This CDR3 region has 20 residues. Germline V lookup: CDR1 SQVTM, CDR2 ANQGSEA. The V and J ends lost 7 bases and 0 bases respectively, with 33 bases between them. The CDR3 reads CSAGGQGVAGDGVYQETQYF. The CDR3 DNA sequence: TGCAGCGCAGGAGGACAGGGGGTAGCGGGAGACGGAGTGTACCAAGAGACCCAGTACTTC. Using reference TRBV29-1 and TRBJ2-5 for the parts outside the CDR3, the full variable domain is SAVISQKPSRDICQRGTSLTIQCQVDSQVTMMFWYRQQPGQSLTLIATANQGSEATYESGFVIDKFPISRPNLTFSTLTVSNMSPEDSSIYLCSAGGQGVAGDGVYQETQYFGPGTRLLVL.

In this sample, this clonotype turned up many times. The chain carries TRBV11-2 and TRBJ2-1; D may match TRBD1 or TRBD2 (5 bases each). V was shortened by 3 bases and J by 7 bases, with 13 bases between the two germline ends. CDR3 length: 14 amino acids. Germline lookup yields CDR1 SGHAT and CDR2 FQNNGV. CDR3 sequence reads: CASSFGGSSNEQFF. The CDR3 bases are TGTGCCAGCAGCTTTGGGGGATCCTCGAATGAGCAGTTCTTC.

The chain carries TRBV6-4 and TRBJ2-7; maybe TRBD1 (7 bases). The CDR3 consists of 16 residues. Germline CDR1 MRHNA, CDR2 SNTAGT. The ends were cut back, 2 bases at V and 3 bases at J, with 17 bases in the middle. CDR3 nucleotides: TGTGCCAGCAGTGACCCGCGGGACAGCACGAACTACGAGCAGTACTTC. It translates to CASSDPRDSTNYEQYF.